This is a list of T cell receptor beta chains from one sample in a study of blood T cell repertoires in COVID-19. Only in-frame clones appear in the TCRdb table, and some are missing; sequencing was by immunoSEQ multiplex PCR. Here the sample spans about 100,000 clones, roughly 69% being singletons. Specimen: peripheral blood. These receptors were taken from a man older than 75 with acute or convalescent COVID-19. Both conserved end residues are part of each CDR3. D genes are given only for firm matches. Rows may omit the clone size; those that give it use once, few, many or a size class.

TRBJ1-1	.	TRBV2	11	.	TGTGCCAGCAGTCTAGTCAATGAAGCTTTCTTT	CASSLVNEAFF
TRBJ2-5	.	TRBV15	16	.	TGTGCCACCAGCAGAGATCAGACAGGTCCGCGCGGGACCCAGTACTTC	CATSRDQTGPRGTQYF
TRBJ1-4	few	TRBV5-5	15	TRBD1	TGTGCCAGCAGCTTGGCCACAGGGGGGACGAGTAAACTGTTTTTT	CASSLATGGTSKLFF
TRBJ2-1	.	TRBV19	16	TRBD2	TGTGCCAGTAGGGGCCGTAGCGGGGGTCGGTACAATGAGCAGTTCTTC	CASRGRSGGRYNEQFF
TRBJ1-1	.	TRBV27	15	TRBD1	TGTGCCAGCAGTTTCAGGACAGGCGGAGACACTGAAGCTTTCTTT	CASSFRTGGDTEAFF
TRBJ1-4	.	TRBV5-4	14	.	TGTGCCAGCAGCTTGGCTGGGAGGAAAGAAAAACTGTTTTTT	CASSLAGRKEKLFF
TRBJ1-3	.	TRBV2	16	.	TGTGCCAGCAGTGTGGGTCAGCCTAGCTCTGGAAACACCATATATTTT	CASSVGQPSSGNTIYF
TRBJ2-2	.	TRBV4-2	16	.	TGTGCCAGCAGCCAAGACTTTCAGGGGCAAACCGGGGAGCTGTTTTTT	CASSQDFQGQTGELFF
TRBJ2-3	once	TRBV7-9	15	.	TGTGCCAGCAGCTTACCAGTAAGAATCACAGATACGCAGTATTTT	CASSLPVRITDTQYF
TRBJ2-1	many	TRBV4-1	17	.	TGCGCCAGCAGCCTCTGGGTAGCCGCAAGCTCCTACAATGAGCAGTTCTTC	CASSLWVAASSYNEQFF
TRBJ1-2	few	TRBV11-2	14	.	TGTGCCAGCAGCCCCCGCCGGGCTAACTATGGCTACACCTTC	CASSPRRANYGYTF
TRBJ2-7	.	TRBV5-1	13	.	TGCGCCAGCAGCGCAGCGCTAGGCCACGAGCAGTACTTC	CASSAALGHEQYF
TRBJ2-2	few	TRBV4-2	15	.	TGTGCCAGCAGCCCTACAGGGGGGGGCACCGGGGAGCTGTTTTTT	CASSPTGGGTGELFF
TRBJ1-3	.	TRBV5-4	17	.	TGTGCCAGCAGCTTGGGTGGGGGGGCGCCGACTGGAAACACCATATATTTT	CASSLGGGAPTGNTIYF
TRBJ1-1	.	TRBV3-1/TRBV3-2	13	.	TGTGCCAGCAGCCAAGGCCGGGGCACTGAAGCTTTCTTT	CASSQGRGTEAFF
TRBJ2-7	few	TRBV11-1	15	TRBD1	TGTGCCAGCAGCTTAGACGGGACAGGGTGGAACGAGCAGTACTTC	CASSLDGTGWNEQYF
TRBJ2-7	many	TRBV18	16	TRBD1	TGTGCCAGCTCACCACAGAGTCCGGGACAGTCCTACGAGCAGTACTTC	CASSPQSPGQSYEQYF
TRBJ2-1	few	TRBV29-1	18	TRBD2	TGCAGCGTTGTGGCCGACCCTAGCGGGAGTATTTTCTACAATGAGCAGTTCTTC	CSVVADPSGSIFYNEQFF
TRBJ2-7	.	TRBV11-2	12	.	TGTGCCAGCAGCCCAGACAGCTACGAGCAGTACTTC	CASSPDSYEQYF
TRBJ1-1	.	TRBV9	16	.	TGTGCCAGCAGCGTAGGGCTCCAGGGGCCAAACACTGAAGCTTTCTTT	CASSVGLQGPNTEAFF
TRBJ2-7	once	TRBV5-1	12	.	TGCGCCAGCAGCTTGGGGGCCGGCGAGCAGTACTTC	CASSLGAGEQYF
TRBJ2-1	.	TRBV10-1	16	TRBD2	TGCGCCAGCAGTGAGTCGGCCCAGGGAGGGTACAATGAGCAGTTCTTC	CASSESAQGGYNEQFF
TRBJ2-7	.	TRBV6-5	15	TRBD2	TGTGCCAGCAGTTACCGACTAGCGGGAACCTACGAGCAGTACTTC	CASSYRLAGTYEQYF
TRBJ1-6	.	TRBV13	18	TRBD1	TGTGCCAGCAAAGACAACAGGGGGCGAGGTTCCTATAATTCACCCCTCCACTTT	CASKDNRGRGSYNSPLHF
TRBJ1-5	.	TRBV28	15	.	TGTGCCAGCAGTTCCGGGGAGGTTATCAATCAGCCCCAGCATTTT	CASSSGEVINQPQHF
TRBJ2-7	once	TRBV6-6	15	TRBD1	TGTGCCAGCAGTTACCCCGACAGGGGAGCCTACGAGCAGTACTTC	CASSYPDRGAYEQYF
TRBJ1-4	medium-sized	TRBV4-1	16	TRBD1	TGCGCCAGCAGCCAACCACCGGGACAGGGTAGGGAAAAACTGTTTTTT	CASSQPPGQGREKLFF
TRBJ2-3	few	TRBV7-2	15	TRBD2	TGTGCCAGCAGCTTAGGGGGAGGGCCGTCAGATACGCAGTATTTT	CASSLGGGPSDTQYF
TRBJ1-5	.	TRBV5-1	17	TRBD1	TGCGCCAGCAGCTTGGGTCCGCAGGGGGCTCCTCATCAGCCCCAGCATTTT	CASSLGPQGAPHQPQHF
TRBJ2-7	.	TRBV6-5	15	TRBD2	TGTGCCAGCAGTTACTGGACTAGCGGCTCCTACGAGCAGTACTTC	CASSYWTSGSYEQYF
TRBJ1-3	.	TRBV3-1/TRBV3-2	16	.	TGTGCCAGCAGCCAACAAGGGTCAGGACAGGGAAACACCATATATTTT	CASSQQGSGQGNTIYF
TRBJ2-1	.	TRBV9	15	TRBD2	TGTGCCAGCAGCGGTCGACTAGCGGGAGTTAATGAGCAGTTCTTC	CASSGRLAGVNEQFF
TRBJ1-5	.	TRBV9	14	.	TGTGCCAGCAGCGTAGAGGGGGGCAATCAGCCCCAGCATTTT	CASSVEGGNQPQHF
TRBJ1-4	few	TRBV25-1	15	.	TGTGCCAGCAGTGAAACGGGGACAAAGGGTGAAAAACTGTTTTTT	CASSETGTKGEKLFF
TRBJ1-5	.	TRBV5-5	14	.	TGTGCCAGCAGCCCAGCCGGCAGGGATCAGCCCCAGCATTTT	CASSPAGRDQPQHF
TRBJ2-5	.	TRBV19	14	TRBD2	TGTGCCAGTAGTAGGGGAGGGTCCCAAGAGACCCAGTACTTC	CASSRGGSQETQYF
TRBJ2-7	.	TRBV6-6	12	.	TGTGCCAGTAGGAGTAGCTCCTACGAGCAGTACTTC	CASRSSSYEQYF
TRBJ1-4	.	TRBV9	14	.	TGTGCCAGCAGCGTTGACGGGGTAGCGGAAAAACTGTTTTTT	CASSVDGVAEKLFF
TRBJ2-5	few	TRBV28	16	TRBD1	TGTGCCAGCGGCCTCCCCGGGACAGGCTTGTGGGAGACCCAGTACTTC	CASGLPGTGLWETQYF
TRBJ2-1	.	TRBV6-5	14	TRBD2	TGTGCCACCCGCGTGGGCGGGAGTTACAATGAGCAGTTCTTC	CATRVGGSYNEQFF
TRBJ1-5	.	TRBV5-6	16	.	TGTGCCAGCAGCTTGGCCGCAGGGAAGAGCAATCAGCCCCAGCATTTT	CASSLAAGKSNQPQHF
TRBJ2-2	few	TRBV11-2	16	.	TGTGCCAGCAGGCTTGAGGGGGTCAGGGTTACCGGGGAGCTGTTTTTT	CASRLEGVRVTGELFF
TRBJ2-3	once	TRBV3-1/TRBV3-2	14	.	TGTGCCAGCAGCCAAGATACAGTCACAATTACGCAGTATTTT	CASSQDTVTITQYF
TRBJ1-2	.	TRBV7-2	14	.	TGTGCCAGCAGCTTAGAGTCGGGGGACTATGGCTACACCTTC	CASSLESGDYGYTF
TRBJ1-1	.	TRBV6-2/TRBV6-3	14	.	TGTGCCAGCAGTTACCTCCAGGGAAGACCTGAAGCTTTCTTT	CASSYLQGRPEAFF
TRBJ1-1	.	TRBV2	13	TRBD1	TGTGCCAGTCGACAGGGGCGTAGTGCTGAAGCTTTCTTT	CASRQGRSAEAFF
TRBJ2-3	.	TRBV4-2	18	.	TGTGCCAGCAGCCTACAAACCCCGGGCCGGGGGAGTCCAGATACGCAGTATTTT	CASSLQTPGRGSPDTQYF
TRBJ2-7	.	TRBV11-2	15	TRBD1	TGTGCCAGCAGCGTCGGGACAGGGAAACATCCCGAGCAGTACTTC	CASSVGTGKHPEQYF
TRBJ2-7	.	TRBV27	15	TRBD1	TGTGCCAGCAGTGCCCCCTACAGGGGAGTTAACGAGCAGTACTTC	CASSAPYRGVNEQYF
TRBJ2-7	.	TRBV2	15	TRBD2	TGTGCCAGCAGTGGAACTAGCGGCCAGTCCTACGAGCAGTACTTC	CASSGTSGQSYEQYF
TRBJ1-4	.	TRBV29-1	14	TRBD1	TGCAGCGTTAAACAGGGGGCCTCTAATGAAAAACTGTTTTTT	CSVKQGASNEKLFF
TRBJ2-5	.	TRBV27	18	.	TGTGCCAGCAGTTTGTCTAGTAGGGGGATATCGGGGCGGGAGACCCAGTACTTC	CASSLSSRGISGRETQYF
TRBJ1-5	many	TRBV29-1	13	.	TGCAGCGTTGGCGGAAATAGCAATCAGCCCCAGCATTTT	CSVGGNSNQPQHF
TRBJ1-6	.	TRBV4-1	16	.	TGCGCCAGCAGCCAAGAATGGGGAGAGACTAATTCACCCCTCCACTTT	CASSQEWGETNSPLHF
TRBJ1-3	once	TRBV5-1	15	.	TGCGCCAGCAGCTTGGACGGTTCCTCTGGAAACACCATATATTTT	CASSLDGSSGNTIYF
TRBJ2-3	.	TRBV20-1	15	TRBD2	TGCAGTGCTAGTCCCCTACTAGCGGGAGAAGATACGCAGTATTTT	CSASPLLAGEDTQYF
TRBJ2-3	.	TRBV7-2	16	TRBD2	TGTGCCAGCAGCCCCACCTCCCGGGGGGTCACAGATACGCAGTATTTT	CASSPTSRGVTDTQYF